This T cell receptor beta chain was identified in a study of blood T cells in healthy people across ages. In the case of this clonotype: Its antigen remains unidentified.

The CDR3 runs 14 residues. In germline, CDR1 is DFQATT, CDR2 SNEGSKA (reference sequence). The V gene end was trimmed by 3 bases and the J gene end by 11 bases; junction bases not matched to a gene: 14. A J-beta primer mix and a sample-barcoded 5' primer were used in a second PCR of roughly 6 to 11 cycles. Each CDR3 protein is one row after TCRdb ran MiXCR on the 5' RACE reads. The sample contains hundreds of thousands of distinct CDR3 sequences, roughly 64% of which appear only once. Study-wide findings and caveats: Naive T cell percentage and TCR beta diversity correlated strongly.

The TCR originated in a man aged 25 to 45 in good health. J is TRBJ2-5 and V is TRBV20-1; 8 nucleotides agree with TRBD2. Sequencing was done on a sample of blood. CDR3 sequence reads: CSARSAGGGNEQYF. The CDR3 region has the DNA TGCAGTGCTAGGTCCGCGGGAGGAGGCAATGAGCAGTACTTC.